This T cell receptor (beta chain) stems from a study of T cell changes during pregnancy in multiple sclerosis. Between the trimmed V and J ends, which lost 5 bases and 0 bases, there was a span of 17 bases. Germline assignment: CDR1 SQVTM and CDR2 ANQGSEA. This CDR3 has 15 residues. Sequencing used immunoSEQ multiplex PCR; TCRdb keeps in-frame clones, though not all of them. The data hold some 44,000 clones, with 70% to 90% observed a single time. The sample consisted of CD4+ T cells from peripheral blood mononuclear cells, taken after pregnancy. This TCR derives from a female donor with multiple sclerosis, enrolled in a pregnancy study. The V gene is TRBV29-1, the J gene TRBJ2-7; maybe TRBD2 (6 bases). Here the CDR3 reads CSVFGLLGSSYEQYF. The CDR3 nucleotides read TGCAGCGTTTTTGGTCTTCTCGGGAGCTCCTACGAGCAGTACTTC.